The clone carrying this T cell receptor beta chain was recorded a few times. Its specificity is unknown. MiXCR, applied by TCRdb to the 5' RACE reads, yields one record per CDR3 protein. The top ten hold under 20% of the sample, which has under 950,000 distinct CDR3 sequences, under 20% seen once. V shed 3 bases, J shed 3 bases, and the junction held 11 bases outside the gene matches. Germline values: CDR1 MGHRA, CDR2 YSYEKL. This CDR3 is built from 17 residues. The record originates from a study of CD8 T cells in ankylosing spondylitis. Study-wide results and caveats: Fewer than ten highly homologous variants made up a TCR beta motif, and this motif appeared characteristic of ankylosing spondylitis blood.

Sequenced material: blood, either unsorted or a sorted T cell fraction (not recorded which). The receptor was derived from a male donor with ankylosing spondylitis. The chain carries TRBV4-1 and TRBJ2-3, with 8 bases aligning to TRBD2. This chain's CDR3 is CASSHPGSGGGTDTQYF. CDR3 DNA: TGCGCCAGCAGCCACCCGGGATCGGGAGGGGGTACAGATACGCAGTATTTT.